The following is a T cell receptor (beta chain) sequence with its context. This CDR3 comprises 15 residues. Germline loops: CDR1 SGDLS, CDR2 YYNGEE. V lost 3 bases, J lost 4 bases, and 16 bases lay in between. The data belong to a study of shared T cell receptors in the human thymus. This table comes from immunoSEQ multiplex PCR, and its TCRdb copy is limited to in-frame clones, with some not included. The sample lists under 850,000 clones; approximately 88% were seen once. In addition, the sample was reused for a study of human thymus T cells.

This TCR derives from a boy under three years old with a congenital heart defect. Sequenced input: thymocytes. This chain joins TRBV9 and TRBJ1-1; D might be TRBD1 (6 bases). The CDR3 nucleotides read TGTGCCAGCAGCGGAGGCAGGGGTGGGGGCACTGAAGCTTTCTTT. It encodes CASSGGRGGGTEAFF.